This T cell receptor beta chain appears in the sequencing data of a study of OX40 agonist ivuxolimab in advanced cancers. The assay was immunoSEQ multiplex PCR, and TCRdb's table has in-frame clones only and misses some. The sample has 65,000 to 90,000 clones, about 90% seen once. The TCR originated in an adult with an advanced solid tumor such as melanoma, head and neck, liver or kidney cancer. The sequences come from CD4+ or CD8+ T cells sorted from blood, collected in a trial of the OX40 agonist ivuxolimab.

The CDR3 loop reads CASSITGGTGELFF. The CDR3 coding sequence is TGTGCCAGCAGTATCACAGGGGGAACCGGGGAGCTGTTTTTT. The chain recombines TRBV27 with TRBJ2-2; TRBD1 aligns across 8 bases. The germline V gene has CDR1 MNHEY and CDR2 SMNVEV (reference sequence). The CDR3 is 14 amino acids. The junction had 4 bases not matched to a gene; V was cut back by 5 bases and J by 5 bases.